The present T cell receptor beta chain was sequenced within a study of T-cell memory formation after mild COVID-19. TCRdb fed the 5' RACE reads into MiXCR, producing one record per CDR3 protein. This table has approximately 180,000 distinct CDR3 sequences, more than 15% appearing once. In its sample, this clonotype was seen a few times. Trimming removed 0 bases at V and 3 bases at J, with 9 bases between. The CDR3 totals 14 residues. The chain uses TRBV12-3 or TRBV12-4 and TRBJ2-7; possibly TRBD1 for D (6 bases). The sample consisted of PBMCs or a T cell subset sorted from them (not recorded which). This receptor was identified in an adult woman who had mild COVID-19 (a few samples of this study predate the infection). Cell type and time point are not known. CDR3 loop: CASSLATGVYEQYF. The CDR3 DNA reads as TGTGCCAGCAGTTTAGCGACAGGAGTCTACGAGCAGTACTTC.